What follows are 2 T cell receptor beta chains derived from one specimen sequenced in a study of regulatory T cells in long-lasting Graves disease. Time point here: newly diagnosed GD, antithyroid drugs for less than 3 months. The TCR library was made from RNA that had been extracted from PBMCs in TRIzol. Arm-PCR of CDR3 regions and iRepertoire HTBI primers were used to build TCR beta libraries. TCRdb re-derived calls from the multiplex PCR reads in MiXCR, one entry per CDR3 protein. The sample holds 360,000 or so distinct CDR3 sequences; 12% are singletons and the top ten take over 15%. The sample also formed part of further work on T cells in Graves' hyperthyroidism and ophthalmopathy.

Sequenced here: peripheral blood mononuclear cells (PBMCs), sampled at new diagnosis, from a patient treated with antithyroid drugs. Receptors originate from a woman under 30 with Graves disease.

The chain is built from TRBV19 and TRBJ2-1; possibly TRBD2 for D (7 bases). The CDR3 is made up of 15 amino acids. From germline, CDR1 is LNHDA and CDR2 SQIVND (reference sequence). Trimming left V 7 bases short and J 1 base short, with 14 bases between. CDR3 loop: CASIRGGASYNEQFF. The CDR3 nucleotides are TGTGCCAGTATTAGGGGGGGGGCTTCCTACAATGAGCAGTTCTTC.

This clonotype was observed many times. The chain is built from TRBV7-9 and TRBJ2-3; 7 nucleotides line up with TRBD2. The length of the CDR3 is 16 residues. V lost 10 bases to trimming and J lost 5 bases; unmatched junction nucleotides: 18. Germline lookup yields CDR1 SEHNR and CDR2 FQNEAQ (reference sequence). The CDR3 nucleotides read TGTGCCACCCCAGCGGGAACCTTGAAAGCTGTAGATACGCAGTATTTT. The encoded protein is CATPAGTLKAVDTQYF.